The clone carrying this T cell receptor (beta chain) has a handful of counts. Germline trimming cut 0 bases from V and 3 bases from J; bases unmatched to any gene: 9. CDR1 is LGHNA, CDR2 YSLEER, per germline. The CDR3 has 18 residues. The data are from a study of T-cell reconstitution after alpha-beta-depleted transplantation in children. Unique molecular identifiers featured in how the TCRbeta library was prepared. Each CDR3 protein is one row after TCRdb ran MiXCR on the PCR reads. Here the sample spans fewer than 550,000 distinct CDR3 sequences, around 9.9% being singletons. The J gene is TRBJ1-3, the V gene TRBV4-3; TRBD1 matches at 9 bases. The sample consisted of PBMCs from the stem cell graft donor, taken from the stem cell graft. The TCR sequence derives from a human donor who donated a stem cell graft to a child with acute myeloid leukemia. DNA for the CDR3: TGCGCCAGCAGCCAAGATCCAAGTACAGGGGGCTTTGGAAACACCATATATTTT. Translation gives CASSQDPSTGGFGNTIYF.